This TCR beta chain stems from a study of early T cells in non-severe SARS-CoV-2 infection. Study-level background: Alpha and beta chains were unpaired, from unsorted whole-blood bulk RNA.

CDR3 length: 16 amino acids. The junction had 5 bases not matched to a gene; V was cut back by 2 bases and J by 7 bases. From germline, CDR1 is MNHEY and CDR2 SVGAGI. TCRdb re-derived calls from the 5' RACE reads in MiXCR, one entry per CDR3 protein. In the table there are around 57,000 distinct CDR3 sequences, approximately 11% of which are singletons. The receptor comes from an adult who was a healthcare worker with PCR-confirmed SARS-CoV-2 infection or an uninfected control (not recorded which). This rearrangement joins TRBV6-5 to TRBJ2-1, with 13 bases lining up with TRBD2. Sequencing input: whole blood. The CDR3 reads CASSYGGLAGRNEQFF. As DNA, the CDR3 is TGTGCCAGCAGTTACGGGGGACTAGCGGGGAGAAATGAGCAGTTCTTC.